The rows below give T cell receptor beta chains drawn from one sample of a study of metastatic and nonmetastatic thyroid tumors. MiXCR reprocessed the PCR reads for TCRdb. The table has about 30,000 clones, roughly 25% seen once; the top ten hold 9% to 10%. The sequenced sample consisted of blood. These receptors originate from a female donor with papillary thyroid cancer or a benign thyroid nodule (not recorded which). Some clones in this sample may be carry-over from other donors' samples. The CDR3 runs from the conserved cysteine through the conserved F or W. Fields, in order: V gene, D gene, clone size, J gene, CDR3 DNA, CDR3 protein. D genes are given only for firm matches. Rows give clone size only sometimes, using once, few, many, or a class for an expanded clone.

TRBV6-2/TRBV6-3	TRBD1	few	TRBJ2-7	TGTGCCAGCAGTTACAGGGGACAGGGAGGGTACGAGCAGTACTTC	CASSYRGQGGYEQYF
TRBV25-1	.	few	TRBJ2-7	TGTGCCAGCAGTACCGCGGTGGGGACTTACGAGCAGTACTTC	CASSTAVGTYEQYF
TRBV28	.	.	TRBJ2-2	TGTGCCATCCCCGGGACCTACACCGGTGAGCTGTATTTT	CAIPGTYTGELYF
TRBV18	TRBD1	.	TRBJ1-2	TGTGCCAGCACACCACCGGACAGGGGGGGGAAGGGCTACACCTTC	CASTPPDRGGKGYTF
TRBV5-4	TRBD1	many	TRBJ1-2	TGTGCCAGCAGCTTTGGGGACAGGCCCTTTGAAGGCTACACCTTC	CASSFGDRPFEGYTF
TRBV6-2/TRBV6-3	.	.	TRBJ1-3	TGTGCCAGCAGTTACCACGGGAGCTCTGGAAACACCATATATTTT	CASSYHGSSGNTIYF
TRBV5-6	TRBD2	few	TRBJ2-3	TGTGCCAGCAGCTTGCCCGGGACTAGCGGGAGGGATACGCAGTATTTT	CASSLPGTSGRDTQYF
TRBV7-2	.	many	TRBJ2-3	TGTGCCAGCAGCCCCCCCGGTGGCCGGGCGGATACGCAGTATTTT	CASSPPGGRADTQYF
TRBV11-3	.	many	TRBJ1-1	TGTGCCAGCAGCTTAGTACAGAACACTGAAGCTTTCTTT	CASSLVQNTEAFF
TRBV6-1	.	.	TRBJ2-5	TGTGCCAGCTGTGAATGGCCCACGGGAATTGAGACCCAGTACTTC	CASCEWPTGIETQYF
TRBV18	.	many	TRBJ2-5	TGTGCCAGCTCGCCAAGACAGAGACAAGAGACCCAGTACTTC	CASSPRQRQETQYF
TRBV6-2/TRBV6-3	TRBD2	.	TRBJ2-7	TGTGCCAGCAGTTTCAGCGGGACAGAGAAACTAGCGGGATTATCCTACGAGCAGTACTTC	CASSFSGTEKLAGLSYEQYF
TRBV5-1	TRBD2	medium-sized	TRBJ2-7	TGCGCCAGCAGCTTGACTAGCGGGATCGAGCAGTACTTC	CASSLTSGIEQYF
TRBV27	.	.	TRBJ2-7	TGTGCCAGCAGTTTATCTGTCAGTGGGGAGCAGTACTTC	CASSLSVSGEQYF
TRBV7-9	.	large	TRBJ1-6	TGTGCCAGCAGCGAAGGACAAGCTAATTCACCCCTCCACTTT	CASSEGQANSPLHF
TRBV20-1	TRBD2	many	TRBJ2-7	TGCAGTGCTAGAGATGGGACTAGGAACCTCTACGAGCAGTACTTC	CSARDGTRNLYEQYF
TRBV11-2	.	many	TRBJ2-1	TGTGCCAGCAGCACGGACTGGGATAATGAGCAGTTCTTC	CASSTDWDNEQFF